This T cell receptor (beta chain) emerged from a study of blood T cell repertoires in COVID-19. Overall study: Italy, Spain and the United States were the sources of the convalescent and acute COVID-19 samples. T cells, B-cell-depleted T cells, or PBMCs supplied cDNA or gDNA.

This CDR3 comprises 12 residues. CDR1 is MRHNA, CDR2 SNTAGT, per germline. Per the authors' pipeline: Amplifying reference gene primers gave estimates of nucleated cell counts. Only in-frame clones appear in the TCRdb table, and some are missing; sequencing was by immunoSEQ multiplex PCR. The V and J calls and the clone size are those of that table, but D and trimming were determined from the DNA. Of around 400,000 clones detected, 80% to 90% appear once; the ten largest clones hold about 9.4%. Enrolment of Seattle patients took place during active infection, and they were followed longitudinally. The sequence came from a woman under 40 with COVID-19, enrolled during active disease. The sequenced sample was peripheral blood. The gene calls are TRBV6-4 and TRBJ2-7, with TRBD2 identical over 8 bases. The CDR3 region has the DNA TGTGCTATCGGGAGCGGGAGTGGCGAGCAGTACTTC. It yields the protein CAIGSGSGEQYF.